A single sample is the source of the 23 T cell receptor beta chains below, sequenced in a study of regulatory T cells in long-lasting Graves disease. Sequencing libraries for TCR beta were prepared with iRepertoire HTBI primers and Arm-PCR of CDR3 regions. One entry per CDR3 protein, called by TCRdb with MiXCR from the multiplex PCR reads. The sample lists under 450,000 distinct CDR3 sequences; roughly 25% were seen once. Time point described: persistent/refractory GD, antithyroid drugs over 5 years with positive TRAb. PBMCs were the source of the RNA used for TCR sequencing. The sample was peripheral blood mononuclear cells (PBMCs), taken when the disease was refractory, from a patient treated with antithyroid drugs. The receptors stem from a woman aged 40 to 50 with Graves disease.

This clonotype was observed a few times. The chain recombines TRBV5-1 with TRBJ2-5; 8 bases map to TRBD1. The CDR3 has 13 amino acids. The germline V gene has CDR1 SGHRS and CDR2 YFSETQ. The junction had 4 bases not matched to a gene; V was cut back by 4 bases and J by 5 bases. The CDR3 DNA is TGCGCCAGCAGCCAGGACAGGGCGGAGACCCAGTACTTC. Amino acids: CASSQDRAETQYF.

V usage is TRBV7-3 and J usage is TRBJ2-3, with 11 positions matching TRBD2. With V trimmed by 5 bases and J by 2 bases, 9 bases remained unmatched. This CDR3 has 17 amino acids. Germline CDR1 reads SGHTA; CDR2 reads FQGTGA. The CDR3 DNA sequence: TGTGCCAGCAGCGAGGGGACTAGCGGACCTCTCACAGATACGCAGTATTTT. Its translation is CASSEGTSGPLTDTQYF.

V gene TRBV5-1 combines with J gene TRBJ2-7, with TRBD2 as a possible D gene (6 bases). The length of the CDR3 is 15 residues. Germline assignment: CDR1 SGHRS and CDR2 YFSETQ. Trimming took off 4 bases at V and 2 bases at J, with 16 bases between the two ends. The CDR3 sequence is CASSPLGGATYEQYF. CDR3 sequence (DNA): TGCGCCAGCAGCCCCCTGGGCGGGGCTACCTACGAGCAGTACTTC.

On this clonotype itself: A much larger clone is a single base away; this may be a read error. The rearrangement joins TRBV6-1 to TRBJ2-7, with 12 bases lining up with TRBD2. The CDR3 has 14 amino acids. The V segment lost 6 bases and the J segment 4 bases; nucleotides outside the gene matches: 4. From germline, CDR1 is MNHNS and CDR2 SASEGT. For the CDR3, the DNA is TGTGCCAGCAGACAGACTAGCGGGAGATACGAGCAGTACTTC. It translates to CASRQTSGRYEQYF.

The V gene is TRBV24-1, the J gene TRBJ2-3; 9 nucleotides match TRBD1. This CDR3 has 14 amino acids. Germline V CDR1 and CDR2: KGHDR, SFDVKD. The V segment lost 2 bases and the J segment 6 bases; nucleotides outside the gene matches: 2. The CDR3 here is CATSDWTGEDTQYF. CDR3 in DNA: TGTGCCACCAGTGATTGGACAGGGGAGGATACGCAGTATTTT.

This clonotype appeared many times. The genes are TRBV7-6 and TRBJ2-7, with D perhaps TRBD2 (5 bases). CDR3 length: 17 residues. Trimming took 3 bases from V and 1 from J, leaving 19 bases between them. CDR1 and CDR2 from the germline V gene are SGHVS and FNYEAQ. As DNA, the CDR3 is TGTGCCAGCAGCTTTAATCTCGGTGGTGAGGGATCCTACGAGCAGTACTTC. Its translation: CASSFNLGGEGSYEQYF.

In this sample, this clonotype turned up many times. The genes are TRBV10-1 and TRBJ2-2, with 9 bases that match TRBD2. The CDR3 has 15 residues. V shed 4 bases and J 4 bases; nucleotides not matched to a gene: 4. Germline CDR1 WNHNN, CDR2 SYGVQD (reference sequence). The CDR3 protein is CASSVAGGPTGELFF. DNA for the CDR3: TGCGCCAGCAGTGTGGCGGGAGGGCCCACCGGGGAGCTGTTTTTT.

This clonotype was counted between two and nine times. The V gene is TRBV19, the J gene TRBJ1-1; 8 nucleotides match TRBD1. CDR1 and CDR2 (germline): LNHDA, SQIVND (reference sequence). Unmatched junction bases numbered 5, after V lost 4 bases and J lost 1 base. CDR3 size: 15 residues. DNA for the CDR3: TGTGCCAGTAGTAAGGACAGGGTCGAGAACACTGAAGCTTTCTTT. This gives the protein CASSKDRVENTEAFF.

This clonotype was counted many times. The genes are TRBV2 and TRBJ1-4; D is unclear. This CDR3 comprises 14 residues. From germline, CDR1 is SNHLY and CDR2 FYNNEI. V was shortened by 7 bases and J by 0 bases, with 9 bases between the two germline ends. The CDR3 nucleotides read TGTGCCAGCAAGTCCGGGACAACTAATGAAAAACTGTTTTTT. Protein sequence: CASKSGTTNEKLFF.

This clonotype was detected only a few times. CDR3 amino acids: CASSWSGQVTEAFF. The CDR3 DNA reads TGCGCCAGCAGCTGGTCGGGACAGGTGACTGAAGCTTTCTTT. This sequence joins TRBV5-1 and TRBJ1-1; 8 nucleotides match TRBD1. CDR1 and CDR2 from the germline V gene are SGHRS and YFSETQ. This CDR3 comprises 14 residues. V shed 3 bases and J 5 bases; nucleotides not matched to a gene: 6.

In its sample, this clonotype was seen many times. The gene calls are TRBV7-9 and TRBJ1-5; D not resolved. Germline V lookup: CDR1 SEHNR, CDR2 FQNEAQ (reference sequence). The CDR3 runs 12 residues. V dropped 1 base and J dropped 5 bases, with 3 bases sitting between them. CDR3 nucleotide sequence: TGTGCCAGCAGCTTAGTGGATCAGCCCCAGCATTTT. It specifies CASSLVDQPQHF.

This clonotype came up many times. The V gene is TRBV2, the J gene TRBJ2-4; D remains ambiguous. CDR3 length: 15 residues. CDR1 SNHLY and CDR2 FYNNEI come from the germline V gene. V lost 4 bases and J lost 0, with 10 bases in between. The CDR3 protein is CASSGGNLAKNIQYF. CDR3 DNA: TGTGCCAGCAGTGGCGGCAATCTAGCCAAAAACATTCAGTACTTC.

This clonotype was picked up many times. V gene TRBV15 combines with J gene TRBJ1-5; possible D gene TRBD1, 6 bases. Germline loops: CDR1 LNHNV, CDR2 YYDKDF (reference sequence). The CDR3 loop spans 15 amino acids. V lost 0 bases, J lost 2 bases, and 8 bases lay in between. The CDR3 is CATSRDRQGNQPQHF. The CDR3 DNA follows: TGTGCCACCAGCAGAGATCGACAGGGCAATCAGCCCCAGCATTTT.

The chain links TRBV7-9 to TRBJ1-4, with TRBD1 matching 7 bases. This CDR3 has 14 residues. With 5 bases clipped from V and 8 bases from J, the junction kept 8 bases outside the gene matches. Germline V CDR1 and CDR2: SEHNR, FQNEAQ (reference sequence). CDR3: CASSPTGLDEKLFF. CDR3 nucleotide sequence: TGTGCCAGCAGCCCGACAGGGTTGGACGAAAAACTGTTTTTT.

This clonotype was counted only a few times. The rearrangement joins TRBV9 to TRBJ2-5; TRBD2 is a possible D gene (6 bases). This CDR3 is built from 15 residues. Deletions cut 3 bases from V and 0 bases from J, with 12 bases between. Germline V gene data show CDR1 as SGDLS and CDR2 as YYNGEE. The CDR3 protein is CASSGGLSYQETQYF. CDR3 DNA sequence: TGTGCCAGCAGCGGGGGACTCTCGTACCAAGAGACCCAGTACTTC. The full variable domain, with the rest looked up from reference TRBV9 and TRBJ2-5, is DSGVTQTPKHLITATGQRVTLRCSPRSGDLSVYWYQQSLDQGLQFLIQYYNGEERAKGNILERFSAQQFPDLHSELNLSSLELGDSALYFCASSGGLSYQETQYFGPGTRLLVL.

A word on this clonotype: One end of the junction is discordant with germline, which a read error may explain. The chain carries TRBV12-3 or TRBV12-4 and TRBJ2-2; D is uncertain. This CDR3 comprises 11 residues. CDR3 nucleotides: TGTGCCAGCAGCTTAGGCCGGGAGCTGTTTTTT. It encodes CASSLGRELFF.

This clonotype was seen many times. The V gene is TRBV27, the J gene TRBJ2-7, with a possible D match to TRBD2 (5 bases). CDR1 and CDR2 (germline): MNHEY, SMNVEV (reference sequence). CDR3 length: 17 amino acids. With 6 bases removed from V and 6 bases from J, the gap between germline ends came to 27 bases. The CDR3 region has the DNA TGTGCCAGCAGCCCTTGGGCACTAGTTCCTTCCCCCCTCGAGCAGTACTTC. Protein sequence: CASSPWALVPSPLEQYF.

The V and J genes are TRBV13 and TRBJ2-7; 7 bases are a match to TRBD1. The CDR3 contains 18 residues. The germline CDR1 and CDR2 sequences are PRHDT and FYEKMQ (reference sequence). After removal of 4 bases from V and 4 bases from J, the junction contained 19 bases not matched to a gene. CDR3 sequence: CASSSRASSGGILYEQYF. The CDR3 nucleotides are TGTGCCAGCAGCTCCCGGGCGTCGTCAGGGGGAATTCTATACGAGCAGTACTTC.

This clonotype was recorded once. A much larger clone differs by one base, so this may be a read error. In this CDR3 the conserved last residue, phenylalanine or tryptophan, is missing, so a read error is likely. V is TRBV2 and J is TRBJ2-2; the match to TRBD2 covers 7 bases. The CDR3 is made up of 15 amino acids. The J segment lost 4 bases and the V segment lost 2 bases, leaving 4 bases of the junction unmatched. Germline loops: CDR1 SNHLY, CDR2 FYNNEI. For the CDR3, the DNA is TGTGCCAGCAGTGAAAACGGGAGGACCACCGGGGAGCTGTTTTCT. Its protein is CASSENGRTTGELFS.

A note on this clonotype: Its ends do not fully match the called genes, so a read error is possible. V and J are TRBV2 and TRBJ1-2, with D perhaps TRBD1 (5 bases). This CDR3 has 15 residues. CDR1 SNHLY and CDR2 FYNNEI come from the germline V gene. The chain's CDR3 is CASSEGTLSGYGHTF. CDR3 bases: TGTGCCAGCAGTGAAGGGACACTCAGCGGCTATGGCCACACCTTC.

The table lists this clonotype with many counts. The J gene is TRBJ2-7, the V gene TRBV20-1; D remains unclear. From germline, CDR1 is DFQATT and CDR2 SNEGSKA (reference sequence). The V gene lost 0 bases and the J gene lost 3 bases, with 15 bases spanning the gap. There are 15 residues in the CDR3. Written as DNA, the CDR3 is TGCAGTGCTAGAGACGCCCTGGGGAAAGTCTACGAGCAGTACTTC. Protein: CSARDALGKVYEQYF.

This clonotype was seen a handful of times. The V and J genes are TRBV12-3 or TRBV12-4 and TRBJ1-5; TRBD1 is a possible D gene (5 bases). The V gene lost 1 base and the J gene lost 2 bases, with 15 bases spanning the gap. The CDR3 length is 17 residues. The CDR3 DNA sequence: TGTGCCAGCAGTTTAGAGGGGCCCCTCGGGGGCAATCAGCCCCAGCATTTT. It encodes CASSLEGPLGGNQPQHF.

This clonotype was picked up many times. V gene TRBV28 combines with J gene TRBJ2-7; D remains ambiguous. CDR3 length: 17 amino acids. CDR1 and CDR2 from the germline V gene are MDHEN and SYDVKM. V was clipped by 3 bases and J by 1 base, with 19 bases between them. In nucleotides, the CDR3 is TGTGCCAGCAGTTTCGTGCGCGCCAAAGGCAGTTCCTACGAGCAGTACTTC. Protein sequence: CASSFVRAKGSSYEQYF.